A selection of T cell receptor beta chains follows, all from one sample in a study of T cells in tuberculosis. The method was immunoSEQ multiplex PCR; TCRdb's version includes in-frame clones alone and lacks a portion of them. The table includes 20,000 to 25,000 clones, over 75% detected once. Material: PBMCs. The receptors were sampled from a donor aged 5 to 30 with latent tuberculosis or without tuberculosis infection. Each CDR3 is given without its conserved first and last residue. For some rows the clone size is stated as once, few or many, or as a class when expanded; others skip it.

j_call: TRBJ2-1; v_call: TRBV23-1; clone_size: NA; cdr3_aa: ASSQSQEYRVGNEQF
j_call: TRBJ1-2; v_call: TRBV19; clone_size: NA; cdr3_aa: ASSIDRYYGYT
j_call: TRBJ1-5; v_call: TRBV6-5; clone_size: NA; cdr3_aa: ASRADSNQPQH
j_call: TRBJ1-4; v_call: TRBV6-1; clone_size: NA; cdr3_aa: ASSDGPVNEKLF
j_call: TRBJ2-7; v_call: TRBV18; clone_size: NA; cdr3_aa: ASSPPGRGEQY
j_call: TRBJ2-5; v_call: TRBV6-5; clone_size: NA; cdr3_aa: ASNPGGAGETQY
j_call: TRBJ2-7; v_call: TRBV7-2; clone_size: NA; cdr3_aa: ASSLEGGGPYEQY
j_call: TRBJ2-2; v_call: TRBV7-2; clone_size: NA; cdr3_aa: ASSFKGGTTGELF
j_call: TRBJ1-2; v_call: TRBV6-1; clone_size: few; cdr3_aa: ASSEAHRRPYGYT
j_call: TRBJ1-2; v_call: TRBV6-6; clone_size: NA; cdr3_aa: ASSARTGGGYT
j_call: TRBJ1-1; v_call: TRBV6-5; clone_size: NA; cdr3_aa: ASSSDRKISEAF
j_call: TRBJ2-7; v_call: TRBV14; clone_size: once; cdr3_aa: ASSQPGQGRSYEQY
j_call: TRBJ1-6; v_call: TRBV19; clone_size: NA; cdr3_aa: ASSWDGQPLSPLH
j_call: TRBJ1-4; v_call: TRBV27; clone_size: NA; cdr3_aa: ASGYRGLANEKLF
j_call: TRBJ2-3; v_call: TRBV7-3; clone_size: NA; cdr3_aa: ASSSSGGADTQY
j_call: TRBJ1-4; v_call: TRBV5-6; clone_size: NA; cdr3_aa: ASSLFQPGRATNEKLF
j_call: TRBJ2-2; v_call: TRBV10-3; clone_size: NA; cdr3_aa: AISEKGIGELF
j_call: TRBJ1-1; v_call: TRBV19; clone_size: NA; cdr3_aa: ASSIVENTEAF
j_call: TRBJ2-1; v_call: TRBV5-1; clone_size: NA; cdr3_aa: ASSSTSGGAHEQF
j_call: TRBJ1-2; v_call: TRBV5-1; clone_size: NA; cdr3_aa: ASSLTLLPGNYPHYGYT
j_call: TRBJ2-3; v_call: TRBV9; clone_size: NA; cdr3_aa: ASSGRTGLVTDTQY
j_call: TRBJ2-7; v_call: TRBV15; clone_size: NA; cdr3_aa: ATSRGRQGVYEQY
j_call: TRBJ2-1; v_call: TRBV9; clone_size: NA; cdr3_aa: ASSVVGRDRTSWQF
j_call: TRBJ2-7; v_call: TRBV6-5; clone_size: once; cdr3_aa: ASSSSAGETYEQY
j_call: TRBJ1-1; v_call: TRBV29-1; clone_size: NA; cdr3_aa: SVKTGGAF
j_call: TRBJ2-2; v_call: TRBV5-5; clone_size: NA; cdr3_aa: ASSLDRDIFRELF
j_call: TRBJ1-1; v_call: TRBV10-3; clone_size: NA; cdr3_aa: ATGPEAAEAF
j_call: TRBJ2-7; v_call: TRBV29-1; clone_size: once; cdr3_aa: SVGEGQYEQY
j_call: TRBJ2-7; v_call: TRBV15; clone_size: NA; cdr3_aa: ATSTRQGIGNEQY
j_call: TRBJ1-4; v_call: TRBV25-1; clone_size: NA; cdr3_aa: ASRRPNEKLF
j_call: TRBJ1-3; v_call: TRBV30; clone_size: NA; cdr3_aa: AWTDRVRNTIY
j_call: TRBJ2-3; v_call: TRBV4-1; clone_size: NA; cdr3_aa: ASSLTAGGPTDTQY